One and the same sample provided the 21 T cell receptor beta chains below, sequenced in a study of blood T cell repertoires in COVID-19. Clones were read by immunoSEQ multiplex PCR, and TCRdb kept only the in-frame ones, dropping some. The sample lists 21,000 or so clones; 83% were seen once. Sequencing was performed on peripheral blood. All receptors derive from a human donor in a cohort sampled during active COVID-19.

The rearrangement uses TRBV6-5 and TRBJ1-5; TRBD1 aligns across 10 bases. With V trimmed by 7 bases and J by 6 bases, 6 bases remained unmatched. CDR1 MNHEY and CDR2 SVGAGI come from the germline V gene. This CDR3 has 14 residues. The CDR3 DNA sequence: TGTGCCAGCAAGTGGGACAGGGGATCTCAGCCCCAGCATTTT. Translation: CASKWDRGSQPQHF.

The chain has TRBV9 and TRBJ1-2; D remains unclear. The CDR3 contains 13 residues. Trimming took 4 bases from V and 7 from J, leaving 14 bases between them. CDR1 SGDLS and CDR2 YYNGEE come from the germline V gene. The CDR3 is CASSLTPGVGYTF. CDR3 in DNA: TGTGCCAGCAGCCTAACCCCCGGGGTTGGCTACACCTTC.

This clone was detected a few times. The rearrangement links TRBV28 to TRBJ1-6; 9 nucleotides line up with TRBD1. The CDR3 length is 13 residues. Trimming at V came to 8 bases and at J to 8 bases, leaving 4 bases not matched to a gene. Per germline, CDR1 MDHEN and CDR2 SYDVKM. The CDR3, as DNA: TGTGCCAGCCATTGGACAGGGGATTCACCCCTCCACTTT. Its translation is CASHWTGDSPLHF.

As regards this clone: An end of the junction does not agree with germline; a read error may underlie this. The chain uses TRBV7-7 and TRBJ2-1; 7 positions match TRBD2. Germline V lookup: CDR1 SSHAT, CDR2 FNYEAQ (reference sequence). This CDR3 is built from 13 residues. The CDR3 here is CASSLGRDGEQFF. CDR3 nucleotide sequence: TGTGCTAGCAGCTTAGGGAGGGACGGTGAGCAGTTCTTC.

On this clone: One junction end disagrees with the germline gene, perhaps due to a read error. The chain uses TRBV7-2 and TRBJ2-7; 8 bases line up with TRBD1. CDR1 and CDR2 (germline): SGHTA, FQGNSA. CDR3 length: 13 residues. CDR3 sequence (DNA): TGTGCCAGCAGCTTAAGTATACAGGGGGTCCCTGGGTTC. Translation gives CASSLSIQGVPGF.

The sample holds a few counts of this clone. The CDR3 DNA is TGTGCCACGTCATTAGCTCAGACTAGCGGGTACAATGAGCAGTTCTTC. It specifies CATSLAQTSGYNEQFF. The genes are TRBV10-3 and TRBJ2-1; 10 bases are a match to TRBD2. Germline lookup yields CDR1 ENHRY and CDR2 SYGVKD. This CDR3 has 16 amino acids. V was pared by 10 bases and J by 4 bases, with 13 bases of the junction left unmatched.

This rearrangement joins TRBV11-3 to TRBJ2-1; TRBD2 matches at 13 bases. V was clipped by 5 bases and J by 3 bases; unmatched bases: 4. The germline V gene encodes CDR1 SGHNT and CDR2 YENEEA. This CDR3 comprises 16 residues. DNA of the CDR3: TGTGCCAGCAGCCTACTAGCGGGGGGGCACTACAATGAGCAGTTCTTC. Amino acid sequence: CASSLLAGGHYNEQFF.

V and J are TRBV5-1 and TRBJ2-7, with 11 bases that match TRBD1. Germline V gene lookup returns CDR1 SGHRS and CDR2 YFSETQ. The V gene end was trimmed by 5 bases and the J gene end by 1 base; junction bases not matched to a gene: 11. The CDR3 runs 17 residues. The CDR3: CASSSNWGQGGSYEQYF. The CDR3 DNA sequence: TGCGCCAGCAGTTCCAATTGGGGACAGGGGGGATCCTACGAGCAGTACTTC.

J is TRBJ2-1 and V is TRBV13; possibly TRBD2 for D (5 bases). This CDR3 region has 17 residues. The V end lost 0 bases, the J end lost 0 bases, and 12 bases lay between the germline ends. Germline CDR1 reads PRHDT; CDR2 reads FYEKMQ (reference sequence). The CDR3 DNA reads TGTGCCAGCAGCTTAGGCCCGACGGGGAGCTCCTACAATGAGCAGTTCTTC. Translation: CASSLGPTGSSYNEQFF. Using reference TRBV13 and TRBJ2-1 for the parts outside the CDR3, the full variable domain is AAGVIQSPRHLIKEKRETATLKCYPIPRHDTVYWYQQGPGQDPQFLISFYEKMQSDKGSIPDRFSAQQFSDYHSELNMSSLELGDSALYFCASSLGPTGSSYNEQFFGPGTRLTVL.

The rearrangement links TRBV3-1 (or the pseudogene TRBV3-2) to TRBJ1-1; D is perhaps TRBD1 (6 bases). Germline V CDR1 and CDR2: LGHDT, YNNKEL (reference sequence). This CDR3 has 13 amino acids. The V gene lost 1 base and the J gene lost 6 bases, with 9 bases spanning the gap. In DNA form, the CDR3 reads TGTGCCAGCAGCCAAGCCAGGGGATCTGAAGCTTTCTTT. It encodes CASSQARGSEAFF.

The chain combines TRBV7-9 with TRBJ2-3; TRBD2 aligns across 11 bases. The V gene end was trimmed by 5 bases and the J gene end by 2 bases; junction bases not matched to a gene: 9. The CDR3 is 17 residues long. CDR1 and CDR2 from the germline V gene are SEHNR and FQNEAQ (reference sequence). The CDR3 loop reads CASSPVAGGPTTDTQYF. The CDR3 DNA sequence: TGTGCCAGCAGCCCCGTAGCGGGGGGGCCCACCACAGATACGCAGTATTTT.

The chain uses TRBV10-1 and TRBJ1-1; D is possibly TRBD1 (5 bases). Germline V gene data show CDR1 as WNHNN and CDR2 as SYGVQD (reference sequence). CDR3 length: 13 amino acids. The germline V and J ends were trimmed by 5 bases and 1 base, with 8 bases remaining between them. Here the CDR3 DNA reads TGCGCCAGCAGTCGCGGGGCGAACACTGAAGCTTTCTTT. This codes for CASSRGANTEAFF.

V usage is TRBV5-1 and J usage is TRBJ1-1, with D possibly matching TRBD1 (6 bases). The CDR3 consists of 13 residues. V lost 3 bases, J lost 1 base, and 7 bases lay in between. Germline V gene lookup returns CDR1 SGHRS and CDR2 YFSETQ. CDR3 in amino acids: CASSSQGNTEAFF. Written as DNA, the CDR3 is TGCGCCAGCAGCTCACAGGGGAACACTGAAGCTTTCTTT.

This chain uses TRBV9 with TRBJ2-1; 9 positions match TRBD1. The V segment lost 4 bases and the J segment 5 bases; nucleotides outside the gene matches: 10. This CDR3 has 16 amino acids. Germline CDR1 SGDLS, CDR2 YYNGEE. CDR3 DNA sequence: TGTGCCAGCAGCATACCCGGGACAGGGCATAACAATGAGCAGTTCTTC. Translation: CASSIPGTGHNNEQFF.

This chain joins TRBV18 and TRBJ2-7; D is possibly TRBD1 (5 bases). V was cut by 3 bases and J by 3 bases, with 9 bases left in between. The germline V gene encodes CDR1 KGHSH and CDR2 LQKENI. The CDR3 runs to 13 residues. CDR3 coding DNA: TGTGCCAGCTCACCCAAGGGGAACTACGAGCAGTACTTC. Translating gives CASSPKGNYEQYF.

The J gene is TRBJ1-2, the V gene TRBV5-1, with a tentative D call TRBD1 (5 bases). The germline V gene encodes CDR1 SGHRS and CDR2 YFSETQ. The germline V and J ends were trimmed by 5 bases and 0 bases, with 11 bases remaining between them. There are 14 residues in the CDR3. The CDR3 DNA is TGCGCCAGCAGTATCGACAGCGCTAACTATGGCTACACCTTC. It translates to CASSIDSANYGYTF.

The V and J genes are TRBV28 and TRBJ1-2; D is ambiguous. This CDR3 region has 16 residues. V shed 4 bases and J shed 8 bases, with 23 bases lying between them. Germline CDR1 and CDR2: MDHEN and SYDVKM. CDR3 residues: CASSSPGLASAEGYTF. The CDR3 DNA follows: TGTGCCAGCAGTTCCCCGGGATTGGCCTCTGCAGAAGGCTACACCTTC.

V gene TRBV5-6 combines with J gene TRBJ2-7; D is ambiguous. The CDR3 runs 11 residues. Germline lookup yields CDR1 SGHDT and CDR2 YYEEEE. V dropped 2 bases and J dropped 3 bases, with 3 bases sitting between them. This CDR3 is CASSLHYEQYF. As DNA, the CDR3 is TGTGCCAGCAGCTTACACTACGAGCAGTACTTC.

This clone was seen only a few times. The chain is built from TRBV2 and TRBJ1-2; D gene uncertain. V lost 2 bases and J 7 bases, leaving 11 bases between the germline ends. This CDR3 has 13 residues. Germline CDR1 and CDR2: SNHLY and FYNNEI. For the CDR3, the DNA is TGTGCCAGCAGTGAATCTGGGCATGGTGGCTACACCTTC. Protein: CASSESGHGGYTF.

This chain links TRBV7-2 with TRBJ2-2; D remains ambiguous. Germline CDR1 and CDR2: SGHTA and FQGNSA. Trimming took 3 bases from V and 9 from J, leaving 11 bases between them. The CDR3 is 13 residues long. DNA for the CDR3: TGTGCCAGCAGCTTGAAACCGGGTTGGGAGCTGTTTTTT. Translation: CASSLKPGWELFF.

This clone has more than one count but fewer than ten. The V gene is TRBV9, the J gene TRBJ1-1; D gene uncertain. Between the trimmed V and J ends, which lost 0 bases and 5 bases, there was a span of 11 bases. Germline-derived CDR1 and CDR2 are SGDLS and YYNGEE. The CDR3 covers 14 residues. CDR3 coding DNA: TGTGCCAGCAGCGTAGAGGAGGGATGGACTGAAGCTTTCTTT. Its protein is CASSVEEGWTEAFF.